The 12 T cell receptor beta chains reported below all come from one sample, sequenced in a study of early T cells in non-severe SARS-CoV-2 infection. Each CDR3 protein is one row after TCRdb ran MiXCR on the 5' RACE reads. This sample has tens of thousands of distinct CDR3 sequences, with 15% to 20% found just once. The sequencing here drew on whole blood, taken at baseline. All receptors derive from an adult who was a healthcare worker with PCR-confirmed SARS-CoV-2 infection or an uninfected control (not recorded which).

The chain couples TRBV5-4 to TRBJ2-3, with 10 bases lining up with TRBD2. The germline V gene has CDR1 SGHNT and CDR2 YYREEE (reference sequence). Trimming took 4 bases from V and 4 from J; bases not matched to a gene: 6. This CDR3 comprises 15 residues. The CDR3 reads CASSASGGPSDTQYF. Written as DNA, the CDR3 is TGTGCCAGCAGCGCTAGCGGGGGCCCTTCAGATACGCAGTATTTT.

This chain uses TRBV4-1 with TRBJ1-4; no definite D call. Per the germline V gene, CDR1 is MGHRA and CDR2 is YSYEKL. The CDR3 consists of 15 residues. The V end was cut by 4 bases, the J end by 3 bases, with 12 bases between. The DNA of the CDR3 is TGCGCCAGCAGCCGCAATGGCTATGCTAATGAAAAACTGTTTTTT. Translated: CASSRNGYANEKLFF.

V and J are TRBV11-2 and TRBJ2-5; TRBD1 aligns across 9 bases. The CDR3 spans 15 residues. The V segment lost 4 bases and the J segment 5 bases; nucleotides outside the gene matches: 8. CDR1 SGHAT and CDR2 FQNNGV come from the germline V gene. The CDR3 DNA follows: TGTGCCAGCAGCTCGATCCCACAGGGGGCTGAGACCCAGTACTTC. Its translation: CASSSIPQGAETQYF. Combining the CDR3 with reference TRBV11-2 and TRBJ2-5 gives the whole variable domain EAGVAQSPRYKIIEKRQSVAFWCNPISGHATLYWYQQILGQGPKLLIQFQNNGVVDDSQLPKDRFSAERLKGVDSTLKIQPAKLEDSAVYLCASSSIPQGAETQYFGPGTRLLVL.

The J gene is TRBJ2-1, the V gene TRBV6-6; a weak D match, TRBD2 (5 bases). The CDR3 runs 12 residues. Germline V lookup: CDR1 MNHNY, CDR2 SVGAGI (reference sequence). Between the trimmed V and J ends, which lost 2 bases and 8 bases, there was a span of 7 bases. CDR3 sequence: CASSYGSDEQFF. DNA for the CDR3: TGTGCCAGCAGTTACGGTAGCGATGAGCAGTTCTTC.

The gene calls are TRBV12-3 or TRBV12-4 and TRBJ1-2, with D hard to call. Trimming pared 5 bases from V and 4 bases from J, leaving 14 bases between. The CDR3 runs to 14 residues. The CDR3 DNA reads as TGTGCCAGCAGTCATCTTAGTATCGGCTATGGCTACACCTTC. This codes for CASSHLSIGYGYTF.

The V and J genes are TRBV19 and TRBJ2-7; TRBD1 aligns across 9 bases. This CDR3 is 15 amino acids long. The V gene's germline CDR1 is LNHDA and CDR2 SQIVND (reference sequence). J gave up 2 bases and V 5 bases, and 7 bases lay outside the gene matches. The CDR3 bases are TGTGCCAGTAGTCCGGGGACAGGGTATACCTACGAGCAGTACTTC. It specifies CASSPGTGYTYEQYF.

The chain uses TRBV5-6 and TRBJ1-2, with 7 nucleotides matching TRBD1. CDR1 is SGHDT and CDR2 is YYEEEE in the germline V gene. The CDR3 runs to 15 residues. V gave up 4 bases and J gave up 7 bases; unmatched junction bases: 13. The CDR3 bases are TGTGCCAGCAGCCATCAAACACAGGGGCTGAGTGGCTACACCTTC. Translation: CASSHQTQGLSGYTF.

This clonotype was counted a few times. CDR3 in DNA: TGTGCCAGTAGTGCCCTAGCGGGAGGTGTGACCCAGTACTTC. Protein sequence: CASSALAGGVTQYF. The gene calls are TRBV19 and TRBJ2-5; 11 bases are a match to TRBD2. From germline, CDR1 is LNHDA and CDR2 SQIVND (reference sequence). Trimming at V came to 5 bases and at J to 7 bases, leaving 6 bases not matched to a gene. The CDR3 is 14 amino acids.

This clonotype was counted only a few times. The rearrangement joins TRBV12-3 or TRBV12-4 to TRBJ2-1, with 7 bases lining up with TRBD2. V was clipped by 3 bases and J by 2 bases; unmatched bases: 4. CDR3 size: 15 residues. DNA of the CDR3: TGTGCCAGCAGTTTTTCTAGCGGCCCCTACAATGAGCAGTTCTTC. Encoded protein: CASSFSSGPYNEQFF.

This clonotype occurred many times. The V and J genes are TRBV20-1 and TRBJ2-2, with 10 positions matching TRBD2. Germline CDR1 DFQATT, CDR2 SNEGSKA (reference sequence). J lost 7 bases, V lost 0 bases, and 8 bases had no gene match. The CDR3 is 16 amino acids. In DNA, the CDR3 is TGCAGTGCTAGAGATAGCAGCGGGAGGGCCTTCGGGGAGCTGTTTTTT. Amino acids: CSARDSSGRAFGELFF.

This clonotype was counted at least ten times. The chain carries TRBV5-1 and TRBJ2-1; 10 nucleotides align to TRBD1. The CDR3 covers 15 residues. Unmatched junction bases numbered 5, after V lost 3 bases and J lost 5 bases. The germline CDR1 and CDR2 sequences are SGHRS and YFSETQ. The CDR3 spells CASSSGTGANNEQFF. DNA for the CDR3: TGCGCCAGCAGCTCCGGGACAGGGGCCAACAATGAGCAGTTCTTC.

The chain uses TRBV15 and TRBJ2-2; D ambiguous. The CDR3 extends over 13 amino acids. The germline CDR1 and CDR2 sequences are LNHNV and YYDKDF (reference sequence). Trimming removed 11 bases at V and 1 base at J, with 11 bases between. CDR3 protein: CAVSGENTGELFF. The CDR3, as DNA: TGTGCCGTCAGTGGGGAGAACACCGGGGAGCTGTTTTTT.